This TCR beta chain derives from a study of CD8 T cells in ankylosing spondylitis. One entry per CDR3 protein results from TCRdb running MiXCR on the 5' RACE reads. This table has around 490,000 distinct CDR3 sequences, about 5.2% appearing once. This clonotype was counted at least ten times. Its antigen is currently unknown. Sequence at one end of the junction differs from germline and may be a read error. The V gene's germline CDR1 is DFQATT and CDR2 SNEGSKA (reference sequence). The CDR3 loop spans 13 amino acids. Study-level results: Typical of ankylosing spondylitis blood, it appeared, was a TCR beta motif of roughly eight highly homologous variants.

Specimen: blood, either unsorted or a sorted T cell fraction (not recorded which). The chain links TRBV20-1 to TRBJ2-7; no definite D call. This clonotype was sampled from a male donor with ankylosing spondylitis. Written as DNA, the CDR3 is TGCAGGGCTAGGTCCAGCGTTTCCTACGAGCAGTACTTC. It yields the protein CRARSSVSYEQYF.